A single sample is the source of the 25 T cell receptor beta chains below, sequenced in a study of control samples from healthy donors and cancer patients. Here immunoSEQ multiplex PCR was the method, and the copy in TCRdb shows in-frame clones only, minus some. The sample contains around 68,000 clones, approximately 88% of which appear only once. Sample: blood. The receptors here all came from a man aged 45 to 65 in good health.

The chain uses TRBV5-1 and TRBJ2-5; 11 nucleotides agree with TRBD2. Trimming cost V 4 bases and J 5 bases; bases outside gene matches: 7. The CDR3 consists of 15 residues. The germline V gene encodes CDR1 SGHRS and CDR2 YFSETQ. This CDR3 is CASSPIAGGRETQYF. The CDR3 DNA follows: TGCGCCAGCAGCCCAATAGCGGGAGGGAGGGAGACCCAGTACTTC.

The chain carries TRBV6-1 and TRBJ2-1; D possibly corresponds to TRBD1 (5 bases). The germline gives CDR1 MNHNS, CDR2 SASEGT. The CDR3 runs 15 residues. Trimming cost V 1 base and J 7 bases, with 14 bases left between them. The CDR3 reads CASSEVHRPLNEQFF. In DNA form, the CDR3 reads TGTGCCAGCAGTGAAGTTCACAGGCCCCTAAATGAGCAGTTCTTC.

V gene TRBV6-2 or TRBV6-3 combines with J gene TRBJ1-1; 8 positions match TRBD1. This CDR3 is 19 amino acids long. Trimming took 2 bases from V and 1 from J; bases not matched to a gene: 15. The germline V gene encodes CDR1 MNHEY and CDR2 SVGEGT. The CDR3 reads CASSYPRTGRQRTNTEAFF. In DNA, the CDR3 is TGTGCCAGCAGTTACCCTCGGACAGGGCGGCAAAGAACGAACACTGAAGCTTTCTTT.

This clone was found a few times. The rearrangement uses TRBV24-1 and TRBJ2-3; D not resolved. Germline values: CDR1 KGHDR, CDR2 SFDVKD. The CDR3 length is 15 residues. Trimming removed 4 bases from V and 0 bases from J, with 10 bases in between. In DNA form, the CDR3 reads TGTGCCACCAGTGACATCTACTTTAGCACAGATACGCAGTATTTT. It is translated as CATSDIYFSTDTQYF.

This chain links TRBV6-4 with TRBJ2-7; 9 nucleotides line up with TRBD2. The CDR3 sequence is 16 residues long. V lost 2 bases to trimming and J lost 1 base; unmatched junction nucleotides: 6. Germline lookup yields CDR1 MRHNA and CDR2 SNTAGT. Written as DNA, the CDR3 is TGTGCCAGCAGTGACCCTGTAGCGGGGGTATCCTACGAGCAGTACTTC. Protein sequence: CASSDPVAGVSYEQYF.

The V call is TRBV6-6, the J call TRBJ2-7, with 8 positions matching TRBD2. Germline values: CDR1 MNHNY, CDR2 SVGAGI (reference sequence). The CDR3 has 13 residues. Trimming removed 6 bases from V and 4 bases from J; junction bases left unmatched: 5. CDR3 DNA: TGTGCCAGCAGACAACCGGGGGGGTACGAGCAGTACTTC. This encodes CASRQPGGYEQYF.

The genes are TRBV5-1 and TRBJ2-1; 9 bases align to TRBD1. Germline-derived CDR1 and CDR2 are SGHRS and YFSETQ. Trimming cost V 6 bases and J 7 bases; bases outside gene matches: 8. The CDR3 length is 14 residues. The CDR3 coding sequence is TGCGCCAGCAAAATCTCGGACAGGGGAAATGAGCAGTTCTTC. This codes for CASKISDRGNEQFF.

The genes are TRBV19 and TRBJ2-5, with D uncertain. This CDR3 has 13 amino acids. The V end was cut by 5 bases, the J end by 5 bases, with 12 bases between. The germline gives CDR1 LNHDA, CDR2 SQIVND (reference sequence). CDR3 residues: CASSAASGETQYF. The CDR3 DNA reads as TGTGCCAGTAGTGCGGCCTCTGGTGAGACCCAGTACTTC.

V is TRBV11-3 and J is TRBJ2-3, with 10 bases identical to TRBD2. CDR3 length: 14 amino acids. The germline gives CDR1 SGHNT, CDR2 YENEEA. With V trimmed by 1 base and J by 5 bases, 0 bases remained unmatched. The CDR3 nucleotides read TGTGCCAGCAGCTTAGGACTAGCGGGAGATACGCAGTATTTT. It specifies CASSLGLAGDTQYF.

V is TRBV30 and J is TRBJ2-3; TRBD1 matches 7 bases. Germline lookup yields CDR1 GTSNPN and CDR2 SVGIG (reference sequence). V shed 3 bases, J shed 0 bases, and the junction held 9 bases outside the gene matches. The length of the CDR3 is 16 residues. In DNA, the CDR3 is TGTGCCTGGAGGACAGGGTTCCGAAGTAGCACAGATACGCAGTATTTT. Translating gives CAWRTGFRSSTDTQYF.

The V and J genes are TRBV20-1 and TRBJ2-7, with 10 positions matching TRBD1. Losses at the gene ends were 3 bases for V and 0 bases for J; bases not matched to a gene: 2. The CDR3 is 14 residues long. CDR1 DFQATT and CDR2 SNEGSKA come from the germline V gene (reference sequence). The DNA of the CDR3 is TGCAGTGCTAGTAGACAGGGGGCCTCCTACGAGCAGTACTTC. Translating gives CSASRQGASYEQYF.

The genes are TRBV18 and TRBJ2-1; 12 positions match TRBD2. The CDR3 has 17 amino acids. V shed 5 bases, J shed 4 bases, and the junction held 9 bases outside the gene matches. From germline, CDR1 is KGHSH and CDR2 LQKENI. The CDR3: CASSSENGLAGYNEQFF. DNA of the CDR3: TGTGCCAGCTCATCGGAAAACGGACTAGCGGGGTACAATGAGCAGTTCTTC.

This clone was seen once. This chain uses TRBV9 with TRBJ1-1; D may be TRBD1 (6 bases). This CDR3 spans 15 amino acids. The V gene's germline CDR1 is SGDLS and CDR2 YYNGEE. Trimming removed 0 bases at V and 1 base at J, with 10 bases between. The CDR3 is CASSVAETGNTEAFF. The CDR3 nucleotides are TGTGCCAGCAGCGTAGCAGAGACAGGGAACACTGAAGCTTTCTTT.

This clone was found once. The chain carries TRBV24-1 and TRBJ2-1; 7 nucleotides align to TRBD2. CDR1 KGHDR and CDR2 SFDVKD come from the germline V gene. The CDR3 is 16 amino acids. J was trimmed by 0 bases and V by 2 bases; bases with no gene match: 3. CDR3 nucleotides: TGTGCCACCAGTGATTGGGTAGCGGGCTCCTACAATGAGCAGTTCTTC. Translation: CATSDWVAGSYNEQFF.

J is TRBJ1-3 and V is TRBV9; a weak D match, TRBD1 (5 bases). The CDR3 is 15 amino acids. The ends were cut back, 3 bases at V and 4 bases at J, with 14 bases in the middle. The V gene's germline CDR1 is SGDLS and CDR2 YYNGEE. CDR3 nucleotides: TGTGCCAGCAGCGCTCAGGGTGCGAGGGGAAACACCATATATTTT. Residues: CASSAQGARGNTIYF.

V and J are TRBV7-9 and TRBJ1-4; 8 bases are shared with TRBD1. CDR1 SEHNR and CDR2 FQNEAQ come from the germline V gene (reference sequence). Trimming removed 3 bases from V and 8 bases from J; junction bases left unmatched: 5. This CDR3 has 14 amino acids. CDR3 DNA: TGTGCCAGCAGCTTGCGGACAGGGATGGAAAAACTGTTTTTT. Residues: CASSLRTGMEKLFF.

In its sample, this clone was seen once. V usage is TRBV7-2 and J usage is TRBJ1-1, with D maybe TRBD1 (6 bases). This CDR3 is 15 amino acids long. Germline V gene sequence: CDR1 SGHTA, CDR2 FQGNSA. Deletions cut 1 base from V and 1 base from J, with 10 bases between. The CDR3 loop reads CASSLGSQGNTEAFF. As DNA, the CDR3 is TGTGCCAGCAGCTTAGGATCACAGGGGAACACTGAAGCTTTCTTT. Combining the CDR3 with reference TRBV7-2 and TRBJ1-1 gives the whole variable domain GAGVSQSPSNKVTEKGKDVELRCDPISGHTALYWYRQSLGQGLEFLIYFQGNSAPDKSGLPSDRFSAERTGGSVSTLTIQRTQQEDSAVYLCASSLGSQGNTEAFFGQGTRLTVV.

The CDR3 sequence is CASSEARGSLVAKNIQYF. The CDR3 DNA follows: TGTGCCAGCAGTGAAGCGCGCGGCAGTTTGGTAGCCAAAAACATTCAGTACTTC. The rearrangement joins TRBV2 to TRBJ2-4; D uncertain. CDR1 and CDR2 from the germline V gene are SNHLY and FYNNEI. The CDR3 length is 18 residues. Between the trimmed V and J ends, which lost 0 bases and 0 bases, there was a span of 15 bases.

V gene TRBV30 combines with J gene TRBJ1-5; no definite D call. The V gene lost 2 bases and the J gene lost 1 base, with 6 bases spanning the gap. This CDR3 has 13 residues. Germline V gene lookup returns CDR1 GTSNPN and CDR2 SVGIG (reference sequence). CDR3 coding DNA: TGTGCCTGGAGTAAGCAGAGCAATCAGCCCCAGCATTTT. Translation: CAWSKQSNQPQHF.

The chain employs TRBV9 and TRBJ2-1; no definite D call. Per germline, CDR1 SGDLS and CDR2 YYNGEE. The CDR3 totals 13 residues. V lost 4 bases, J lost 6 bases, and 11 bases lay in between. CDR3 nucleotide sequence: TGTGCCAGCAGCCCCCACGCCCTCAATGAGCAGTTCTTC. It translates to CASSPHALNEQFF. The whole variable domain, remainder taken from reference TRBV9 and TRBJ2-1, is DSGVTQTPKHLITATGQRVTLRCSPRSGDLSVYWYQQSLDQGLQFLIQYYNGEERAKGNILERFSAQQFPDLHSELNLSSLELGDSALYFCASSPHALNEQFFGPGTRLTVL.

This chain links TRBV9 with TRBJ2-3; 8 positions agree with TRBD1. This CDR3 spans 15 amino acids. Germline V gives CDR1 SGDLS, CDR2 YYNGEE. Trimming cost V 4 bases and J 5 bases; bases outside gene matches: 9. The CDR3 sequence is CASSYGQGLGDTQYF. The CDR3 region has the DNA TGTGCCAGCAGCTATGGACAGGGTTTGGGAGATACGCAGTATTTT.

The rearrangement joins TRBV5-1 to TRBJ1-1; 7 bases fit TRBD1. The germline V gene has CDR1 SGHRS and CDR2 YFSETQ. J lost 1 base, V lost 7 bases, and 4 bases had no gene match. The CDR3 consists of 13 residues. The CDR3 is CASGRQGNTEAFF. CDR3 in DNA: TGCGCCAGCGGAAGACAGGGGAACACTGAAGCTTTCTTT.

The chain combines TRBV19 with TRBJ2-5; D possibly matches TRBD1 or TRBD2 (5 bases each). CDR1 and CDR2 from the germline V gene are LNHDA and SQIVND (reference sequence). CDR3 length equals 14 residues. V lost 6 bases to trimming and J lost 1 base, with 12 bases between them. CDR3 protein: CASRPLGTQETQYF. Here the CDR3 DNA reads TGTGCCAGTAGGCCCCTAGGGACCCAAGAGACCCAGTACTTC.

This chain links TRBV5-1 with TRBJ2-1, with TRBD2 matching 11 bases. V gave up 1 base and J gave up 8 bases; unmatched junction bases: 5. This CDR3 spans 15 amino acids. Germline values: CDR1 SGHRS, CDR2 YFSETQ. CDR3: CASSLSLAGAHEQFF. The CDR3 coding sequence is TGCGCCAGCAGCTTGTCACTAGCGGGAGCCCATGAGCAGTTCTTC.

The rearrangement links TRBV4-1 to TRBJ2-1; 11 bases match TRBD2. Germline trimming cut 1 base from V and 5 bases from J; bases unmatched to any gene: 7. The CDR3 sequence is 17 residues long. The V gene's germline CDR1 is MGHRA and CDR2 YSYEKL. Here the CDR3 reads CASSQGSGTSGNNEQFF. In DNA, the CDR3 is TGCGCCAGCAGCCAAGGCTCCGGGACTAGCGGCAACAATGAGCAGTTCTTC.